This paragraph reports one TCR beta chain. What it recognizes is unknown. This specimen belongs to a study of cytomegalovirus exposure and HLA in healthy donors. Study-wide results and limits: Clusters of TCRs from the first cohort tended to co-occur in the roughly 120 validation repertoires (as a later analysis found). Reports indicated that the classifier achieved high specificity and sensitivity in diagnosing cytomegalovirus status.

The method was immunoSEQ multiplex PCR; TCRdb's version includes in-frame clones alone and lacks a portion of them. The data hold approximately 41,000 clones, with about 93% observed a single time. The donors were members of the approximately 130-subject validation cohort (separate from the approximately 730-subject first cohort). Sample: PBMCs. The sequence was obtained from a man younger than 30 in good health and CMV-seronegative.

CDR3 sequence (DNA): TGTGCCAGCAGCCAAGAACGGGCCGGGGCTGAAGCTTTCTTT. This codes for CASSQERAGAEAFF. This rearrangement joins TRBV4-2 to TRBJ1-1; unclear D gene. There are 14 residues in the CDR3. V was trimmed by 0 bases and J by 6 bases, leaving 11 bases between them. Germline CDR1 LGHNA, CDR2 YNFKEQ.